This T cell receptor beta chain comes out of a study of T cells after yellow fever vaccination (dated by TCRdb to about 2019). Background on the whole study: The SMART-Seq v4 Ultra Low Input RNA kit was used to prepare libraries from fractions with low cell numbers. Bulk TCR alpha and beta repertoires were sequenced longitudinally to track T-cell clones before and after primary and booster YFV17D yellow fever vaccination. The cohort comprised two healthy male donors, one aged 18 to 30 and one aged 30 to 40 years. Blood samples were taken at several timepoints before and after primary and secondary immunization, and bulk PBMC replicates and cell subsets were isolated. Summary of the overall study and its limitations: Computational filtering was required because FACS-sorted repertoires could contain abundant contaminating clonotypes from the bulk population. Only a couple of donors were included in the study, so the extent to which the findings can be generalized is limited. A small share of clonotypes occurred in both CD4 and CD8 compartments, likely arising from convergent recombination. Most clones expanded after primary vaccination were re-detected after the booster (almost 98% of CD4 and roughly 85% of CD8), suggesting broad memory maintenance. Compared with the primary T-cell response, the secondary T-cell response was faster but weaker, reaching its peak on day 5 rather than on day 15.

Trimming accounts for 4 bases at V and 2 bases at J, while the number of junction bases matched to no gene is 3. The CDR3 sequence holds 15 residues, the cysteine and phenylalanine included. The DNA shown is the 45-base CDR3, in frame from base 1. From a lookup of the germline V gene, CDR1 and CDR2 are MGHRA and YSYEKL. TCR cDNA was made using 5'RACE template switching, a step that added a universal primer site and unique molecular identifiers. cDNA synthesis was primed from both the TCR alpha and TCR beta constant segments. Library amplification involved two PCR steps, and the second step added sample barcodes and sequencing adapters. Sequencing of libraries was performed on Illumina HiSeq 2500 (2x100 bp) or NovaSeq (2x150 bp). For the original study's pipeline: MIGEC handled demultiplexing of reads and collapsing into UMI consensus sequences, while MiXCR performed V(D)J alignment. Clonotypes responding to the vaccine were identified with edgeR on replicate PBMC samples, with the criteria of FDR below 0.01 and a log2 fold change above 5 up to day 15. CD4 or CD8 identity was assigned to each bulk clonotype according to whether the clonotype was present at higher abundance in the sequenced CD4 repertoire or the sequenced CD8 repertoire. The public reads were reanalyzed by TCRdb: fastp trimming at Q25, MiXCR alignment, in-frame beta chains only. Merged by CDR3 protein, the rows form single entries marked with the most common genes and DNA. The V and J calls shown here were made by TCRdb, not taken from the authors' results. The sample table shows about 340,000 distinct CDR3 sequences, and approximately 9% are seen once. Roughly 18% of the sample lies in the top ten.

On this clonotype itself: Its antigen is still unknown. Per-nucleotide qualities are absent, and no much larger clonotype sits a single base away.

This specimen's treatment or condition label, interpreted: live attenuated yellow fever vaccine strain. At each blood-draw timepoint, two biological replicates of bulk PBMCs were obtained. A standard Ficoll-Paque protocol was used to isolate PBMCs from peripheral blood. TriZol was used to extract RNA from bulk PBMCs, CD4 and CD8 fractions, and dextramer-positive and dextramer-negative fractions. The rearranged segments are TRBV4-1 and TRBJ2-3; a stretch of 10 junction bases matches TRBD1. This TCR was sampled from a man aged 18 to 30 who received the YFV17D yellow fever vaccine. Material: PBMCs, obtained on the day of the first yellow fever vaccination. The DNA is TGCGCCAGCAGCCCGACAGGGGGCGACACAGATACGCAGTATTTT. Translation gives CASSPTGGDTDTQYF.